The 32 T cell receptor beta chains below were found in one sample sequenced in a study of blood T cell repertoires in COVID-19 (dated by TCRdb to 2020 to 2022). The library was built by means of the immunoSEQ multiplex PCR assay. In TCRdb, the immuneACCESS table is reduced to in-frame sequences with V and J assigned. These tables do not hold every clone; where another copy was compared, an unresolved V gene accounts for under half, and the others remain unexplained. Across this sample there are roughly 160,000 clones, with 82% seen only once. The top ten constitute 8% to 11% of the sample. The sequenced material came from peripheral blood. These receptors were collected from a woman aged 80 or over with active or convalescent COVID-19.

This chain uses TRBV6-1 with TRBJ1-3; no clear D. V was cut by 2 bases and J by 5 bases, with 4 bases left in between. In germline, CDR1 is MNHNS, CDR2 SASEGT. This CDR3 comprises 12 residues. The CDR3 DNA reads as TGTGCCAGCAGTGAACAGAGAAACACCATATATTTT. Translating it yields CASSEQRNTIYF.

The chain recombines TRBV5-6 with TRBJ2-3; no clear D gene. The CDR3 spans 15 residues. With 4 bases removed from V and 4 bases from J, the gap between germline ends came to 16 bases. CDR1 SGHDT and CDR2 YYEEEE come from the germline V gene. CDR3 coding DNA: TGTGCCAGCAGCCGCCGTCTATTCCCGCCAGATACGCAGTATTTT. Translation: CASSRRLFPPDTQYF.

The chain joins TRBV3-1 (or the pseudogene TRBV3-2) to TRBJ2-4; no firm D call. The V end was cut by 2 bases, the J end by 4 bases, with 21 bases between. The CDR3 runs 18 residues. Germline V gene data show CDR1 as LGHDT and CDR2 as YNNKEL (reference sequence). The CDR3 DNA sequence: TGTGCCAGCAGCCAATTAATCCCGAGACAAAGCCAAAAAAACATTCAGTACTTC. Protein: CASSQLIPRQSQKNIQYF.

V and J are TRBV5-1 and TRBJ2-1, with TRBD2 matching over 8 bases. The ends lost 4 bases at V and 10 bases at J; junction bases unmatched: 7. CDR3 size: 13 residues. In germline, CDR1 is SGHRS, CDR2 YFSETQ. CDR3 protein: CASSETSEPEQFF. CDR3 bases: TGCGCCAGCAGCGAGACTAGCGAACCCGAGCAGTTCTTC.

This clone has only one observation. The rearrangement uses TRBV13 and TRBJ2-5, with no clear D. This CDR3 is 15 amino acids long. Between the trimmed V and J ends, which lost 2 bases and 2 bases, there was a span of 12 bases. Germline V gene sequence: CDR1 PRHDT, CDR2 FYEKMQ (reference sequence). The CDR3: CASSLKTVRQETQYF. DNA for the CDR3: TGTGCCAGCAGCTTAAAAACGGTACGGCAAGAGACCCAGTACTTC.

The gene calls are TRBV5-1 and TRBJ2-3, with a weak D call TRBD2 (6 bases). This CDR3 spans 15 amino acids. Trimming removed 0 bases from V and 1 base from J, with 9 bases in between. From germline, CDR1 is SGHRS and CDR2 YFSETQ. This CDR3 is CASSLDPGGTDTQYF. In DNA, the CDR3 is TGCGCCAGCAGCTTGGATCCGGGAGGCACAGATACGCAGTATTTT.

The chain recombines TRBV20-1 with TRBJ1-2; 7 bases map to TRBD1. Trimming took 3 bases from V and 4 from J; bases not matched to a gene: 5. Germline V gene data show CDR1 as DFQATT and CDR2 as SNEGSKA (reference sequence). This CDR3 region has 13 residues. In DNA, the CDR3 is TGCAGTGCTAGTCGCGGGACAGCCTATGGCTACACCTTC. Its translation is CSASRGTAYGYTF.

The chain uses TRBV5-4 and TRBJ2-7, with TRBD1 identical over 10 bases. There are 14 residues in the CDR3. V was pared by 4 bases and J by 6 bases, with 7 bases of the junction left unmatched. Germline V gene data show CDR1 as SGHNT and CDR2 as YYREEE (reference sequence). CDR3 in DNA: TGTGCCAGCAGCCGGGACAGGGGACCGGGCGAGCAGTACTTC. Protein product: CASSRDRGPGEQYF.

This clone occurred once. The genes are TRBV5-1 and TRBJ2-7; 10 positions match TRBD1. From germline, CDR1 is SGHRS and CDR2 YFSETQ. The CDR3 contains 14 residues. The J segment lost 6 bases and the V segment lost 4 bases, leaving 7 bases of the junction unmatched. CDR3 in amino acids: CASSQTGQGSEQYF. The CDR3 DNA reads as TGCGCCAGCAGCCAGACGGGACAGGGGAGCGAGCAGTACTTC.

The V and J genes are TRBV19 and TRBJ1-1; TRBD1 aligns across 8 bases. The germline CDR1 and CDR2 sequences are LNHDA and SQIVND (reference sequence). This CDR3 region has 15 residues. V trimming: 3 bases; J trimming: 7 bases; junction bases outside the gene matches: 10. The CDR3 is CASSISPGGIDEAFF. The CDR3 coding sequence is TGTGCCAGTAGTATTAGTCCAGGGGGCATCGATGAAGCTTTCTTT.

In DNA form, the CDR3 reads TGTGCCAGCAGTTATTGGGGGGGCGTAGACTCCTACAATGAGCAGTTCTTC. Amino acid sequence: CASSYWGGVDSYNEQFF. The chain couples TRBV6-2 or TRBV6-3 to TRBJ2-1; tentative D call: TRBD2 (7 bases). V was shortened by 3 bases and J by 0 bases, with 15 bases between the two germline ends. The CDR3 loop spans 17 amino acids. Looked up from germline, CDR1 is MNHEY and CDR2 is SVGEGT.

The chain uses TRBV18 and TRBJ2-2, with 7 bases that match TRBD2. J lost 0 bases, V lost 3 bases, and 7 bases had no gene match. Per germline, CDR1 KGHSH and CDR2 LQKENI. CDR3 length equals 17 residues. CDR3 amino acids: CASSPLLATTNTGELFF. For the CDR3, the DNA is TGTGCCAGCTCACCCCTACTAGCGACTACGAACACCGGGGAGCTGTTTTTT.

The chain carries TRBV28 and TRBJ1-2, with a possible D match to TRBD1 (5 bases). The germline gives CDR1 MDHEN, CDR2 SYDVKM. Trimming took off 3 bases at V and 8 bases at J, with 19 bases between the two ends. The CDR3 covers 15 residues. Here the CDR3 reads CASSFRNLGDRGYTF. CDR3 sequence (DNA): TGTGCCAGCAGTTTTCGCAATCTAGGGGATCGGGGCTACACCTTC.

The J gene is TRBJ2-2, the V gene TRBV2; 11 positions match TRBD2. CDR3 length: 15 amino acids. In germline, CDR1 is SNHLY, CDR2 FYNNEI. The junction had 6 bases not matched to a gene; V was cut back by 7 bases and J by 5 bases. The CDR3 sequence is CASTRLAGLTGELFF. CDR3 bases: TGTGCCAGCACCCGACTAGCGGGACTAACCGGGGAGCTGTTTTTT.

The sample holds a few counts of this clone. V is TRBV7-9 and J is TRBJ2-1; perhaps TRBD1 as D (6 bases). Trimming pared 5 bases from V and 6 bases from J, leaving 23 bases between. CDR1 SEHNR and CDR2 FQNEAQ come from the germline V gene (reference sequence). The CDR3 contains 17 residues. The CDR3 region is CASSILIPGTTGNEQFF. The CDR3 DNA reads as TGTGCCAGCAGCATCCTCATTCCCGGGACAACGGGCAATGAGCAGTTCTTC.

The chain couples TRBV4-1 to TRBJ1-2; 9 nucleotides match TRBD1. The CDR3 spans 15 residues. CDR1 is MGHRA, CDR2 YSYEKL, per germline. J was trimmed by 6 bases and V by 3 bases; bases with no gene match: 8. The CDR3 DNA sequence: TGCGCCAGCAGCCAGGGGACAGGGAGACGGAATGGCTACACCTTC. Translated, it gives CASSQGTGRRNGYTF.

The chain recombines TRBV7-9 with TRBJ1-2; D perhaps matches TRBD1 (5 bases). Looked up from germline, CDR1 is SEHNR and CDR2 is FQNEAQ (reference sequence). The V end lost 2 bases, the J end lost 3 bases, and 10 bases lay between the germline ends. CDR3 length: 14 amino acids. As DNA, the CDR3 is TGTGCCAGCAGCTTAAGGGGTAGAGACTATGGCTACACCTTC. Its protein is CASSLRGRDYGYTF.

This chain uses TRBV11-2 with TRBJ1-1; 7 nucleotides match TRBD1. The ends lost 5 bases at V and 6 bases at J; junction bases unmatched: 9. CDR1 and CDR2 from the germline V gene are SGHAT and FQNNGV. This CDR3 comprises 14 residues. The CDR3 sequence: CASSQNTGAAEAFF. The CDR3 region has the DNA TGTGCCAGCAGCCAAAACACAGGGGCCGCTGAAGCTTTCTTT.

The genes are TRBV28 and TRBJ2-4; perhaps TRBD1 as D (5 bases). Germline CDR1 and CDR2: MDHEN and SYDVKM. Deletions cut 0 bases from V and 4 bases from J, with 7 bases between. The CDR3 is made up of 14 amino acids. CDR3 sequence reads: CASSLWQGKNIQYF. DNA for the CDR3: TGTGCCAGCAGTTTATGGCAGGGAAAAAACATTCAGTACTTC.

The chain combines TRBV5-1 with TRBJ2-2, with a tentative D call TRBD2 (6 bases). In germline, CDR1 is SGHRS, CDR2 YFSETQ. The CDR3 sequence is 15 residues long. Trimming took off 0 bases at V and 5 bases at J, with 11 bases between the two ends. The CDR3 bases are TGCGCCAGCAGCTTGGAAGGACTACAAACCGGGGAGCTGTTTTTT. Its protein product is CASSLEGLQTGELFF.

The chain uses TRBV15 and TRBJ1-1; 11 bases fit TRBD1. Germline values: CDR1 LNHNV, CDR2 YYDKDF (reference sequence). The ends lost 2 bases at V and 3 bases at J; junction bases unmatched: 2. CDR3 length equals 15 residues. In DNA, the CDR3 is TGTGCCACCAGCAGACAGGACAGGGGGCACACTGAAGCTTTCTTT. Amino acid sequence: CATSRQDRGHTEAFF.

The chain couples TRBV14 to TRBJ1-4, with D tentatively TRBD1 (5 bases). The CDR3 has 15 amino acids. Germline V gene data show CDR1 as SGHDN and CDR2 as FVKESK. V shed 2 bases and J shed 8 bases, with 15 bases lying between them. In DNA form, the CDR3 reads TGTGCCAGCAGCCAAAAGGGTGGGGCTGGAGAAAAACTGTTTTTT. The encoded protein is CASSQKGGAGEKLFF.

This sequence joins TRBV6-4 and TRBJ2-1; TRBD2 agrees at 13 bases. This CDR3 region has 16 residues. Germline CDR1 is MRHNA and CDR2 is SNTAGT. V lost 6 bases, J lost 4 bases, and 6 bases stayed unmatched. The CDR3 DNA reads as TGTGCCAGCAGATACGGGACTAGCGGGAAGTACAATGAGCAGTTCTTC. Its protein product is CASRYGTSGKYNEQFF.

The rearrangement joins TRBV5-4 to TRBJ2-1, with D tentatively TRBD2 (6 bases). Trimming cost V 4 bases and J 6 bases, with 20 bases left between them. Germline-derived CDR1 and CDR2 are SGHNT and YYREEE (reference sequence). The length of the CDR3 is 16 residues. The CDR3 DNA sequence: TGTGCCAGCAGCGCGGCCGGGACTCGGCGGGGCAATGAGCAGTTCTTC. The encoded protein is CASSAAGTRRGNEQFF.

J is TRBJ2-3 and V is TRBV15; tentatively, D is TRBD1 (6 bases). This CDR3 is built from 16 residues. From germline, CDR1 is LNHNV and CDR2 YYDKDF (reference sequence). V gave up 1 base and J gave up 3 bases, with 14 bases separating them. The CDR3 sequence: CATSRGGTGWTDTQYF. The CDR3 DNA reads TGTGCCACCAGCAGAGGGGGAACAGGGTGGACAGATACGCAGTATTTT.

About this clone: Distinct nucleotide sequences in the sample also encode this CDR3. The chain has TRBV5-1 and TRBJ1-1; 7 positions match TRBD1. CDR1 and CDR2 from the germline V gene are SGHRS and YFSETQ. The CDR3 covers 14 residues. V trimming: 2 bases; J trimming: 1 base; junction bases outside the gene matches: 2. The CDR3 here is CASSLQGSNTEAFF. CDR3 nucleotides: TGCGCCAGCAGCTTACAGGGGTCGAACACTGAAGCTTTCTTT.

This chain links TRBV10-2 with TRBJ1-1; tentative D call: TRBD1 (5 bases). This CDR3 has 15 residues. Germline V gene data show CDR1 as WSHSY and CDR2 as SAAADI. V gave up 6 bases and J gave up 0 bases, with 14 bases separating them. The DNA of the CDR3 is TGCGCCAGCAGGCTCGGTCAGGGCATGAACACTGAAGCTTTCTTT. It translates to CASRLGQGMNTEAFF.

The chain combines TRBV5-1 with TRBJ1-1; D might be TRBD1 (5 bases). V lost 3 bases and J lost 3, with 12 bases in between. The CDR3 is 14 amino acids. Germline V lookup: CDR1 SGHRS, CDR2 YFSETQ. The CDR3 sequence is CASSWKGRDTEAFF. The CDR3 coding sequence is TGCGCCAGCAGCTGGAAGGGGAGGGACACTGAAGCTTTCTTT. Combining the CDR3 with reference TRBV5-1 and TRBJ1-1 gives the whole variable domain KAGVTQTPRYLIKTRGQQVTLSCSPISGHRSVSWYQQTPGQGLQFLFEYFSETQRNKGNFPGRFSGRQFSNSRSEMNVSTLELGDSALYLCASSWKGRDTEAFFGQGTRLTVV.

The CDR3 DNA reads as TGCAGCGTTGGGCGGGTCGGGAGTTACGAGCAGTACTTC. Translated: CSVGRVGSYEQYF. This chain uses TRBV29-1 with TRBJ2-7, with a possible D match to TRBD2 (6 bases). In germline, CDR1 is SQVTM, CDR2 ANQGSEA. The CDR3 has 13 residues. V gave up 4 bases and J gave up 4 bases, with 14 bases separating them.

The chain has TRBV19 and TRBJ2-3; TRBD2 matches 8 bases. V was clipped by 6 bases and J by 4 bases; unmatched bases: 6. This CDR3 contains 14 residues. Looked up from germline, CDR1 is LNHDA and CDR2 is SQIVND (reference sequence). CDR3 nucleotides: TGTGCCAGTAGCAGCGGGAGAGTATCAGATACGCAGTATTTT. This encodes CASSSGRVSDTQYF.

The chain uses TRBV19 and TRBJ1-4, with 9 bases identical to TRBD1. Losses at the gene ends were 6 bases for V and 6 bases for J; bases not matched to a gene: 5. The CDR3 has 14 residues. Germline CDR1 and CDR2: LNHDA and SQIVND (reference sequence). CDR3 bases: TGTGCCAGTAGGGGGACAGGGCGTTATGAAAAACTGTTTTTT. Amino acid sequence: CASRGTGRYEKLFF.

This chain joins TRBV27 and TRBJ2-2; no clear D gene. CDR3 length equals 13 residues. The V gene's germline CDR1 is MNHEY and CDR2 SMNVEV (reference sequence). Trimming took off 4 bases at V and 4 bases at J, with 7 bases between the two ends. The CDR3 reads CASSSSSTGELFF. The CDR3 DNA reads TGTGCCAGCAGTTCCTCTAGCACCGGGGAGCTGTTTTTT.